Here is one T cell receptor beta chain with its context. Its cognate antigen is unknown. This entry comes from a study of glioma-infiltrating T cells after dendritic cell vaccination. About the research overall: At biweekly intervals, patients got three intradermal dendritic cell vaccine injections. Study-wide findings and caveats: Patients with more pretreatment TILs had longer time to progression and survival.

Time point of the sample: after dendritic cell vaccination, including at tumor progression/relapse. Selection required adequate fresh-frozen tumor tissue plus more than two years' survival data. TCRdb's table, derived via immunoSEQ multiplex PCR, lists solely in-frame clones and lacks some. The profile shows about 58,000 clones, around 83% of them singletons. CDR1 SEHNR and CDR2 FQNEAQ come from the germline V gene (reference sequence). The ends were cut back, 5 bases at V and 4 bases at J, with 18 bases in the middle. The CDR3 is made up of 15 amino acids. V and J are TRBV7-9 and TRBJ2-7; perhaps TRBD2 as D (5 bases). The clonotype was recovered from a human donor with glioblastoma. The source was blood, collected after dendritic cell vaccination. CDR3 in DNA: TGTGCCAGCAGCCCCCTAACGGGGTCGGGATACGAGCAGTACTTC. It yields the protein CASSPLTGSGYEQYF.